Sequencing of this TCR beta chain was carried out in a study of shared clonotypes between healthy human individuals. Regarding the study as a whole: Shared clonotypes across all four donors exceeded non-shared ones in generation probability.

Terminally differentiated effector memory CD45RA+ cells were excluded by CCR7 positive selection of CD45RO-negative cells. Here immunoSEQ multiplex PCR was the method, and the copy in TCRdb shows in-frame clones only, minus some. In the table there are 1.5 million to 2.5 million clones, just under 95% of which are singletons. The V gene's germline CDR1 is SGHAT and CDR2 FQNNGV. The CDR3 covers 16 residues. The V gene end was trimmed by 1 base and the J gene end by 5 bases; junction bases not matched to a gene: 5. For this clone: Its specificity is unknown.

This clonotype was obtained from a man in his late teens or twenties in good health. The material sequenced was naive CD8+ T cells sorted from blood. This chain joins TRBV11-2 and TRBJ2-1, with 10 bases aligning to TRBD2. The CDR3 DNA follows: TGTGCCAGCAGCTTAGGCGCTAGCGGGGGTAACAATGAGCAGTTCTTC. Amino acids: CASSLGASGGNNEQFF.